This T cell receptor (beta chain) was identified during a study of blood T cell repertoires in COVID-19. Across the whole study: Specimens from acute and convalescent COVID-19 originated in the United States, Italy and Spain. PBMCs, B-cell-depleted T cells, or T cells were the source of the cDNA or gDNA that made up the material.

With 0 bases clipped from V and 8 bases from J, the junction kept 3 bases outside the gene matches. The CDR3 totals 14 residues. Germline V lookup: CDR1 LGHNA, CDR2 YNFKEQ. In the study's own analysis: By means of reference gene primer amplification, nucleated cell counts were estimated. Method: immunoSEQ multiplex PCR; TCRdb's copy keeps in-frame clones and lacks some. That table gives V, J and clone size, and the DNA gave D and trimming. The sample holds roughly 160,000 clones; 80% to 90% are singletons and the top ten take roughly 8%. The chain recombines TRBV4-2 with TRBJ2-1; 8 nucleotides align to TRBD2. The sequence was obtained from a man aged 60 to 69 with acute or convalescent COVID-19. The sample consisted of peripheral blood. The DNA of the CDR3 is TGTGCCAGCAGCCAAGAAAGCGGGAGCTATGAGCAGTTCTTC. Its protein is CASSQESGSYEQFF.